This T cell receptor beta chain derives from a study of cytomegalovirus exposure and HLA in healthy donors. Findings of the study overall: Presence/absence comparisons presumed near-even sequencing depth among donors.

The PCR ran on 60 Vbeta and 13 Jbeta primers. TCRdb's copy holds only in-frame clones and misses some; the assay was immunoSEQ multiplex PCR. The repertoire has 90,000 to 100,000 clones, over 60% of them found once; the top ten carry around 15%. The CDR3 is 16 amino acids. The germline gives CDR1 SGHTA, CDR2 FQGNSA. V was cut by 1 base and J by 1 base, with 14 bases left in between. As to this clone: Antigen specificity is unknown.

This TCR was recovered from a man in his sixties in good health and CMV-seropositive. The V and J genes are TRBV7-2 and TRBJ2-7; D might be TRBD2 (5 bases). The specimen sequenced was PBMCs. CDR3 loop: CASSLVTGLASYEQYF. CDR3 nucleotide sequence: TGTGCCAGCAGCTTAGTAACCGGGCTAGCTTCCTACGAGCAGTACTTC.